The 22 T cell receptor beta chains below were found in one sample sequenced in a study of blood T cell repertoires in COVID-19. The table came from immunoSEQ multiplex PCR; TCRdb's copy has only in-frame clones and leaves some out. The sample gives about 170,000 clones, 70% to 90% of which show up once; 9.5% to 13% is in the top ten. Material: peripheral blood. The origin of the receptors is a woman aged 55-75 years with COVID-19, enrolled during active disease.

The chain recombines TRBV30 with TRBJ1-2; TRBD1 might be the D (6 bases). Germline V gene lookup returns CDR1 GTSNPN and CDR2 SVGIG (reference sequence). The CDR3 totals 12 residues. V was pared by 7 bases and J by 8 bases, with 17 bases between. The CDR3 DNA is TGTGCCTTCTGGGGAGGGGGAGGCGGCTACACCTTC. The encoded protein is CAFWGGGGGYTF.

The chain is built from TRBV6-5 and TRBJ2-7, with TRBD1 matching over 7 bases. This CDR3 has 13 residues. The V gene's germline CDR1 is MNHEY and CDR2 SVGAGI. The V gene end was trimmed by 2 bases and the J gene end by 7 bases; junction bases not matched to a gene: 5. CDR3 sequence (DNA): TGTGCCAGCAGTTACCGACAGGGCGGGGAGCAGTACTTC. Its translation is CASSYRQGGEQYF.

CDR3 nucleotides: TGTGCCAGCAGCCTGCGGGACGAGCAGTACTTC. The encoded protein is CASSLRDEQYF. V and J are TRBV11-3 and TRBJ2-7; TRBD2 is a possible D gene (5 bases). Germline V lookup: CDR1 SGHNT, CDR2 YENEEA. Trimming cost V 5 bases and J 5 bases, with 7 bases left between them. This CDR3 has 11 amino acids.

This clone occurred a few times. The rearrangement uses TRBV19 and TRBJ2-7; 8 positions match TRBD1. The V segment lost 3 bases and the J segment 2 bases; nucleotides outside the gene matches: 3. From germline, CDR1 is LNHDA and CDR2 SQIVND (reference sequence). The length of the CDR3 is 14 residues. DNA of the CDR3: TGTGCCAGTAGTATTCGGACAGGGACCTACGAGCAGTACTTC. It is translated as CASSIRTGTYEQYF. The full variable domain, its missing parts supplied by reference TRBV19 and TRBJ2-7, is DGGITQSPKYLFRKEGQNVTLSCEQNLNHDAMYWYRQDPGQGLRLIYYSQIVNDFQKGDIAEGYSVSREKKESFPLTVTSAQKNPTAFYLCASSIRTGTYEQYFGPGTRLTVT.

The chain links TRBV7-2 to TRBJ1-2; TRBD1 matches 7 bases. The CDR3 has 16 residues. V gave up 1 base and J gave up 4 bases; unmatched junction bases: 9. Germline values: CDR1 SGHTA, CDR2 FQGNSA. In DNA, the CDR3 is TGTGCCAGCAGCTTAGAGACAGGGAAGGGTCCCTATGGCTACACCTTC. It translates to CASSLETGKGPYGYTF.

The rearrangement uses TRBV5-1 and TRBJ2-2, with 11 bases fitting TRBD2. Germline V gives CDR1 SGHRS, CDR2 YFSETQ. This CDR3 region has 16 residues. After removal of 2 bases from V and 4 bases from J, the junction contained 4 bases not matched to a gene. CDR3 nucleotide sequence: TGCGCCAGCAGCTTACTAGCGGGAGTGGGCACCGGGGAGCTGTTTTTT. It specifies CASSLLAGVGTGELFF.

The CDR3 loop is CASSYGTSGNHEQYF. For the CDR3, the DNA is TGTGCCAGCAGTTACGGGACTAGCGGGAACCACGAGCAGTACTTC. The chain combines TRBV6-5 with TRBJ2-7; 13 positions agree with TRBD2. V trimming: 2 bases; J trimming: 5 bases; junction bases outside the gene matches: 3. The length of the CDR3 is 15 residues. The germline V gene has CDR1 MNHEY and CDR2 SVGAGI.

The genes are TRBV5-1 and TRBJ2-3; D remains unclear. With 3 bases removed from V and 0 bases from J, the gap between germline ends came to 8 bases. Germline V gene sequence: CDR1 SGHRS, CDR2 YFSETQ. The length of the CDR3 is 14 residues. CDR3 protein: CASSYELSTDTQYF. In DNA form, the CDR3 reads TGCGCCAGCAGCTATGAACTAAGCACAGATACGCAGTATTTT.

Notes on this clone: The same CDR3 is also encoded by other DNA sequences in this sample. This chain connects TRBV6-2 or TRBV6-3 to TRBJ1-5; no clear D gene. Per the germline V gene, CDR1 is MNHEY and CDR2 is SVGEGT. The CDR3 runs 14 residues. Trimming removed 4 bases from V and 1 base from J, with 8 bases in between. The CDR3 sequence: CASSLRLSNQPQHF. CDR3 DNA sequence: TGTGCCAGCAGTTTGCGTCTAAGCAATCAGCCCCAGCATTTT.

V is TRBV7-2 and J is TRBJ2-1; 7 bases agree with TRBD2. The V gene's germline CDR1 is SGHTA and CDR2 FQGNSA. CDR3 size: 15 residues. The V gene end was trimmed by 1 base and the J gene end by 7 bases; junction bases not matched to a gene: 7. The CDR3 sequence is CASSLGLAAPNEQFF. CDR3 bases: TGTGCCAGCAGCTTAGGTCTAGCGGCACCAAATGAGCAGTTCTTC.

The genes are TRBV19 and TRBJ1-5, with 7 nucleotides matching TRBD1. CDR1 and CDR2 from the germline V gene are LNHDA and SQIVND (reference sequence). The CDR3 spans 18 residues. The trim removed 5 bases at V and 0 bases at J, leaving 13 bases unmatched. The chain's CDR3 is CASSPPTGTTYSNQPQHF. In DNA form, the CDR3 reads TGTGCCAGTAGTCCCCCGACAGGGACGACTTATAGCAATCAGCCCCAGCATTTT.

The CDR3, as DNA: TGTGCCAGCAGCTTATGGGCAGGGGTGGACTATGGCTACACCTTC. Its protein is CASSLWAGVDYGYTF. The chain employs TRBV7-2 and TRBJ1-2; a weak D match, TRBD1 (6 bases). CDR1 and CDR2 (germline): SGHTA, FQGNSA. CDR3 length equals 15 residues. V gave up 2 bases and J gave up 3 bases, with 13 bases separating them.

This chain links TRBV27 with TRBJ2-7; 7 bases fit TRBD2. Trimming took 3 bases from V and 3 from J; bases not matched to a gene: 5. Per the germline V gene, CDR1 is MNHEY and CDR2 is SMNVEV (reference sequence). The CDR3 extends over 14 amino acids. The CDR3 sequence: CASSLDSGFYEQYF. Here the CDR3 DNA reads TGTGCCAGCAGTTTGGATAGCGGGTTCTACGAGCAGTACTTC.

The chain uses TRBV29-1 and TRBJ2-1, with 9 bases identical to TRBD1. Germline-derived CDR1 and CDR2 are SQVTM and ANQGSEA. Trimming cost V 3 bases and J 5 bases; bases outside gene matches: 11. The CDR3 runs to 16 residues. The CDR3 DNA reads TGCAGCGTTGAGGGCGTACAGGGGGCCGGGGACAATGAGCAGTTCTTC. The encoded protein is CSVEGVQGAGDNEQFF.

The gene calls are TRBV12-1 and TRBJ2-2; TRBD2 was called by the table and not checked on the DNA. TRBV12-1 is assigned pseudogene status. The CDR3 loop spans 11 amino acids. CDR3 residues: CASICTGELFF. CDR3 DNA: TGTGCCAGCATCTGCACCGGGGAGCTGTTTTTT.

Notes on this clone: The junction departs from the called germline gene at one end, perhaps through a read error. The chain is built from TRBV7-7 and TRBJ2-5; 8 nucleotides line up with TRBD2. CDR3 length equals 17 residues. Germline V lookup: CDR1 SSHAT, CDR2 FNYEAQ (reference sequence). CDR3 loop: CASSLAPGGLYQETQYF. DNA for the CDR3: TGTGCTAGCAGCTTGGCGCCGGGAGGGCTTTATCAAGAGACCCAGTACTTC.

The DNA of the CDR3 is TGTGCCAGCAGTGAAGGCTCCCAGGAAAATTCACCCCTCCACTTT. This codes for CASSEGSQENSPLHF. The rearrangement joins TRBV6-1 to TRBJ1-6, with no clear D. The germline V gene encodes CDR1 MNHNS and CDR2 SASEGT. Trimming shortened V by 1 base and J by 7 bases, and 11 bases separated the two germline ends. CDR3 size: 15 residues.

This clone was counted between two and nine times. This chain links TRBV29-1 with TRBJ2-7; 7 bases match TRBD1. The V gene's germline CDR1 is SQVTM and CDR2 ANQGSEA. The junction had 2 bases not matched to a gene; V was cut back by 1 base and J by 2 bases. The CDR3 loop spans 13 amino acids. The CDR3 sequence is CSVEGQGAYEQYF. In DNA, the CDR3 is TGCAGCGTTGAAGGGCAGGGGGCCTACGAGCAGTACTTC.

This chain links TRBV5-1 with TRBJ2-1; TRBD1 aligns across 8 bases. CDR1 is SGHRS and CDR2 is YFSETQ in the germline V gene. V lost 9 bases, J lost 6 bases, and 8 bases stayed unmatched. The CDR3 is 13 residues long. In DNA form, the CDR3 reads TGCGCCATCGACCAGGGGGCGGGCAATGAGCAGTTCTTC. It translates to CAIDQGAGNEQFF.

The V and J genes are TRBV11-1 and TRBJ1-2; TRBD1 matches at 7 bases. CDR3 size: 17 residues. CDR1 and CDR2 (germline): SGHAT, FQDESV (reference sequence). V dropped 0 bases and J dropped 7; count of bases not matched to a gene: 14. The CDR3 loop is CASSLARALDRTGGYTF. The CDR3 nucleotides read TGTGCCAGCAGCTTAGCTAGGGCTCTGGACAGGACGGGTGGCTACACCTTC.

V gene TRBV5-4 combines with J gene TRBJ2-7; 8 nucleotides align to TRBD2. This CDR3 spans 15 amino acids. Germline CDR1 is SGHNT and CDR2 is YYREEE (reference sequence). V was pared by 4 bases and J by 3 bases, with 9 bases of the junction left unmatched. CDR3 nucleotides: TGTGCCAGCAGCCCCGGTAGCGGGAAGTTCTACGAGCAGTACTTC. Translation: CASSPGSGKFYEQYF.

The chain couples TRBV19 to TRBJ2-3; no clear D. The germline V and J ends were trimmed by 4 bases and 1 base, with 12 bases remaining between them. Per the germline V gene, CDR1 is LNHDA and CDR2 is SQIVND (reference sequence). The CDR3 length is 15 residues. The CDR3 DNA reads TGTGCCAGTAGTAAGACATCACAGCGCACAGATACGCAGTATTTT. It codes for CASSKTSQRTDTQYF.